This TCR beta chain was recorded in a study of spatial heterogeneity in lung cancer. This clonotype was detected many times. Documented time point: blood at routine non-recurrence follow-up after resection. Every cDNA TCR molecule received its own unique molecular identifier. TCRdb redid the calling of the 5' RACE reads with MiXCR, one entry per CDR3 protein. The profile covers about 36,000 distinct CDR3 sequences, with roughly 8% appearing a single time and about a tenth taken by the ten largest. Germline CDR1 is MNHEY and CDR2 is SVGAGI. The CDR3 runs 13 residues. V was shortened by 5 bases and J by 2 bases, with 10 bases between the two germline ends.

The source of this sequence is a male donor with early-stage non-small cell lung cancer. This material consisted of PBMCs, taken at follow-up. The chain carries TRBV6-5 and TRBJ2-7; D gene uncertain. CDR3 bases: TGTGCCAGCAGTATTACGTTTACCTACGAGCAGTACTTC. As protein: CASSITFTYEQYF.